This T cell receptor beta chain was documented in a study of a mutant IDH1 vaccine in newly diagnosed glioma. Across the study: Patients got their first vaccination 4-6 weeks after radiotherapy alone, or with temozolomide cycles. Earlier care involved radiotherapy, temozolomide, or both, and the majority received both.

The CDR3 loop spans 13 amino acids. Germline lookup yields CDR1 MNHEY and CDR2 SMNVEV (reference sequence). The V and J ends lost 2 bases and 2 bases respectively, with 6 bases between them. This clone was counted between two and nine times. Its antigen is still unknown. The data were produced by immunoSEQ multiplex PCR, yet TCRdb's version contains in-frame clones alone and is incomplete. The data show roughly 120,000 clones, roughly 90% seen once. Time point specified: week 11, during vaccination. Every vaccine dose comprised 300 ug of mutant IDH1 20-mer peptide plus topical imiquimod. This clonotype was obtained from a woman in her forties or fifties with glioma. This chain connects TRBV27 to TRBJ1-1; D is undetermined. This specimen was PBMCs, taken from a glioma patient whose treatment included an IDH1 peptide vaccine. The CDR3 here is CASSLVDNTEAFF. Here the CDR3 DNA reads TGTGCCAGCAGTTTAGTCGATAACACTGAAGCTTTCTTT.